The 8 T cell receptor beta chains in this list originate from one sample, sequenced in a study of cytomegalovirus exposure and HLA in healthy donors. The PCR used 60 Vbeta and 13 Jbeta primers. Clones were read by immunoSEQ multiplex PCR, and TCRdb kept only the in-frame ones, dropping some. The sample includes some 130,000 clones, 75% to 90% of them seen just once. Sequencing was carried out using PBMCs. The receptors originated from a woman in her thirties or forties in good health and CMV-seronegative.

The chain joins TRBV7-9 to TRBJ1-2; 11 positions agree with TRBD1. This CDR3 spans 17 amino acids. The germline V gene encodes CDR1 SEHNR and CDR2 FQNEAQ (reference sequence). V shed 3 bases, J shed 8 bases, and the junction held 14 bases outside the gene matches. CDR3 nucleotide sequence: TGTGCCAGCAGCTTGGGAAGGGACAGGGGGAAACGAAACGGCTACACCTTC. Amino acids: CASSLGRDRGKRNGYTF.

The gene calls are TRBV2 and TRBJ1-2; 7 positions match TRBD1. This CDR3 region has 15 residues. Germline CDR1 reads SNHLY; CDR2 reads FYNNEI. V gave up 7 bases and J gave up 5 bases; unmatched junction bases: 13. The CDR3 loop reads CASITGADPIYGYTF. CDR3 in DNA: TGTGCCAGCATCACAGGGGCCGACCCTATTTATGGCTACACCTTC.

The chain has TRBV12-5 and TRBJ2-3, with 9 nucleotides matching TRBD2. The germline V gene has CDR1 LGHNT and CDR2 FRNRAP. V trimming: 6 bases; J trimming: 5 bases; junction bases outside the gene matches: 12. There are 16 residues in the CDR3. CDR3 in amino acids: CASGPGRERGVDTQYF. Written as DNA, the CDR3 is TGTGCTAGTGGCCCCGGCAGGGAGCGGGGGGTAGATACGCAGTATTTT.

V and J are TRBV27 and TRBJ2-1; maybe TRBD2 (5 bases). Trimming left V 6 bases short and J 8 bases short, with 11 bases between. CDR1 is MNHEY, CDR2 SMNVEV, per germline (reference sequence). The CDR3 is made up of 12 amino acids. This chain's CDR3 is CASSGIDDEQFF. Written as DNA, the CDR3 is TGTGCCAGCAGCGGGATTGACGATGAGCAGTTCTTC.

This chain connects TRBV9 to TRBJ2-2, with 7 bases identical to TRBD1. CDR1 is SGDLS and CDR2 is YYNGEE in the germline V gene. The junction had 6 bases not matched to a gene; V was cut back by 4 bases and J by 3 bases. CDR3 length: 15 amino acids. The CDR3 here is CASSPQGPDTGELFF. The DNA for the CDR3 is TGTGCCAGCAGCCCACAGGGGCCGGACACCGGGGAGCTGTTTTTT.

This CDR3 reads CASSYGGDGNTIYF. In DNA form, the CDR3 reads TGTGCCAGCAGTTACGGAGGGGACGGAAACACCATATATTTT. The genes are TRBV6-5 and TRBJ1-3, with D possibly TRBD1 on 5 matching bases. V dropped 2 bases and J dropped 4 bases, with 9 bases sitting between them. This CDR3 is built from 14 residues. The germline gives CDR1 MNHEY, CDR2 SVGAGI.

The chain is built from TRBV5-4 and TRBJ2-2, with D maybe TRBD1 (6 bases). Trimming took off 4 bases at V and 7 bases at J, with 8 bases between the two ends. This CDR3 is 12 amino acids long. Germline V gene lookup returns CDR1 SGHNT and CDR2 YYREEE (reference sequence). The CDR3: CASSRDIGELFF. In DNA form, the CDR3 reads TGTGCCAGCAGCCGGGACATCGGGGAGCTGTTTTTT.

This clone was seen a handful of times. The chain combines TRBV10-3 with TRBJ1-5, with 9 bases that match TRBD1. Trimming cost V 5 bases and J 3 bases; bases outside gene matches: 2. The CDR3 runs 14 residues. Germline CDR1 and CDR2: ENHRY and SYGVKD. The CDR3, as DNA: TGTGCCATCAGTCGGGACAGGGACAATCAGCCCCAGCATTTT. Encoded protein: CAISRDRDNQPQHF.